These 22 T cell receptor beta chains were all obtained from the same sample, sequenced in a study of blood T cell repertoires in COVID-19. Sequencing used immunoSEQ multiplex PCR; TCRdb keeps in-frame clones, though not all of them. The sample contains fewer than 250,000 clones, about 85% of which appear only once. Sample: peripheral blood. The receptor source for this set is a man aged 35-49 years with acute or convalescent COVID-19.

The CDR3 nucleotides read TGTGCCAGCAGTGAAAGAGCGGGGGGGATGACAGATACGCAGTATTTT. Its protein is CASSERAGGMTDTQYF. The rearrangement links TRBV2 to TRBJ2-3, with TRBD2 matching over 10 bases. This CDR3 is 16 amino acids long. In germline, CDR1 is SNHLY, CDR2 FYNNEI. After removal of 2 bases from V and 3 bases from J, the junction contained 5 bases not matched to a gene.

This chain links TRBV4-3 with TRBJ2-1; D gene unclear. V was clipped by 0 bases and J by 6 bases, with 12 bases between them. This CDR3 comprises 15 residues. CDR1 LGHNA and CDR2 YSLEER come from the germline V gene. The CDR3 DNA is TGCGCCAGCAGCCAAGATGCAGGAACTTTCAATGAGCAGTTCTTC. Its translation: CASSQDAGTFNEQFF.

The CDR3 region has the DNA TGTGCCACCAGCTGGGGGGGGGCGGTTCCCTACGAGCAGTACTTC. Encoded protein: CATSWGGAVPYEQYF. This sequence joins TRBV15 and TRBJ2-7; TRBD2 is a possible D gene (7 bases). Looked up from germline, CDR1 is LNHNV and CDR2 is YYDKDF (reference sequence). V dropped 5 bases and J dropped 2 bases, with 16 bases sitting between them. The CDR3 has 15 amino acids.

The rearrangement links TRBV15 to TRBJ2-4, with 7 bases that match TRBD1. The germline CDR1 and CDR2 sequences are LNHNV and YYDKDF (reference sequence). Germline trimming cut 5 bases from V and 0 bases from J; bases unmatched to any gene: 4. This CDR3 has 15 amino acids. The CDR3 nucleotides read TGTGCCACCAGCGTGAACAGGGGAGCCAAAAACATTCAGTACTTC. It translates to CATSVNRGAKNIQYF.

This clone was found once. The chain couples TRBV3-1 (or the pseudogene TRBV3-2) to TRBJ1-1; TRBD1 matches 8 bases. The germline gives CDR1 LGHDT, CDR2 YNNKEL (reference sequence). CDR3 size: 15 residues. J was trimmed by 1 base and V by 1 base; bases with no gene match: 2. CDR3: CASSQGTGRNTEAFF. As DNA, the CDR3 is TGTGCCAGCAGCCAAGGGACAGGGCGGAACACTGAAGCTTTCTTT.

The sample holds one count of this clone. The chain couples TRBV10-3 to TRBJ2-3; 13 positions agree with TRBD2. The CDR3 extends over 16 amino acids. The V and J ends lost 10 bases and 2 bases, in that order; junction bases with no gene match: 9. Germline assignment: CDR1 ENHRY and CDR2 SYGVKD. CDR3 in amino acids: CASRLAGGLSTDTQYF. The CDR3 DNA follows: TGTGCCAGCCGACTAGCGGGGGGATTATCCACAGATACGCAGTATTTT.

V and J are TRBV2 and TRBJ2-7, with D perhaps TRBD1 (7 bases). Trimming removed 7 bases from V and 5 bases from J, with 18 bases in between. Germline CDR1 reads SNHLY; CDR2 reads FYNNEI. The CDR3 contains 14 residues. The CDR3 here is CASTLTGRGHEQYF. The DNA for the CDR3 is TGTGCCAGCACATTGACAGGGCGGGGCCACGAGCAGTACTTC.

The chain joins TRBV18 to TRBJ2-2; 9 nucleotides agree with TRBD2. V was pared by 3 bases and J by 4 bases, with 9 bases of the junction left unmatched. Looked up from germline, CDR1 is KGHSH and CDR2 is LQKENI. The CDR3 covers 17 residues. The CDR3 here is CASSPPGGGGATGELFF. The CDR3 DNA reads TGTGCCAGCTCACCCCCAGGTGGCGGGGGGGCCACCGGGGAGCTGTTTTTT.

The chain couples TRBV5-1 to TRBJ1-3; no clear D gene. The CDR3 contains 13 residues. Germline V lookup: CDR1 SGHRS, CDR2 YFSETQ. The germline V and J ends were trimmed by 7 bases and 4 bases, with 12 bases remaining between them. In nucleotides, the CDR3 is TGCGCCAGCGGTCATACAACGGGAAACACCATATATTTT. Translation: CASGHTTGNTIYF.

The chain links TRBV18 to TRBJ2-7; possible D gene TRBD1, 6 bases. The germline V and J ends were trimmed by 6 bases and 2 bases, with 14 bases remaining between them. Germline CDR1 is KGHSH and CDR2 is LQKENI. The CDR3 spans 14 residues. In DNA, the CDR3 is TGTGCCAGCTCCCCCGAGACAGGAGCCTACGAGCAGTACTTC. This sequence encodes CASSPETGAYEQYF.

This clone has just one count. This chain joins TRBV28 and TRBJ1-5; 9 bases map to TRBD1. V shed 3 bases and J 5 bases; nucleotides not matched to a gene: 5. Per the germline V gene, CDR1 is MDHEN and CDR2 is SYDVKM. The CDR3 is 15 residues long. CDR3 region: CASSFGTGGYQPQHF. CDR3 DNA sequence: TGTGCCAGCAGTTTCGGAACAGGGGGCTATCAGCCCCAGCATTTT.

The chain couples TRBV27 to TRBJ1-6; 7 nucleotides line up with TRBD1. This CDR3 is 15 amino acids long. The trim removed 3 bases at V and 10 bases at J, leaving 9 bases unmatched. Per germline, CDR1 MNHEY and CDR2 SMNVEV (reference sequence). Here the CDR3 reads CASSFIDRERSPLHF. Here the CDR3 DNA reads TGTGCCAGCAGTTTTATCGACAGGGAAAGGTCACCCCTCCACTTT.

The gene calls are TRBV7-3 and TRBJ2-5; TRBD2 is a possible D gene (5 bases). V lost 6 bases and J 2 bases, leaving 10 bases between the germline ends. CDR1 and CDR2 from the germline V gene are SGHTA and FQGTGA. This CDR3 contains 13 residues. For the CDR3, the DNA is TGTGCCAGCAGTTATAGGACTCAAGAGACCCAGTACTTC. It codes for CASSYRTQETQYF.

The V gene is TRBV7-9, the J gene TRBJ2-7; 7 bases line up with TRBD1. Germline assignment: CDR1 SEHNR and CDR2 FQNEAQ (reference sequence). Losses at the gene ends were 1 base for V and 3 bases for J; bases not matched to a gene: 3. There are 14 residues in the CDR3. The CDR3 protein is CASSLVGQNYEQYF. The CDR3 nucleotides are TGTGCCAGCAGCTTAGTGGGACAGAACTACGAGCAGTACTTC.

V gene TRBV20-1 combines with J gene TRBJ1-1; a possible D gene is TRBD1 (5 bases). CDR1 and CDR2 (germline): DFQATT, SNEGSKA (reference sequence). V lost 3 bases and J 3 bases, leaving 11 bases between the germline ends. The CDR3 has 13 residues. CDR3 sequence (DNA): TGCAGTGCTAGTGAGGACACCTACACTGAAGCTTTCTTT. Its protein is CSASEDTYTEAFF.

This clone was counted between two and nine times. The V gene is TRBV2, the J gene TRBJ1-2; D may be TRBD1 (5 bases). V was cut by 4 bases and J by 4 bases, with 10 bases left in between. The CDR3 totals 13 residues. Germline CDR1 and CDR2: SNHLY and FYNNEI. CDR3 amino acids: CASSAGRAYGYTF. The DNA for the CDR3 is TGTGCCAGCAGTGCGGGCAGGGCCTATGGCTACACCTTC.

The genes are TRBV13 and TRBJ2-7; D is undetermined. Per germline, CDR1 PRHDT and CDR2 FYEKMQ (reference sequence). The V end lost 0 bases, the J end lost 2 bases, and 11 bases lay between the germline ends. The CDR3 loop spans 15 amino acids. CDR3 nucleotide sequence: TGTGCCAGCAGCTTAGGGTCACGCTCAGCCTACGAGCAGTACTTC. It encodes CASSLGSRSAYEQYF.

This chain connects TRBV29-1 to TRBJ1-4; D remains unclear. CDR1 is SQVTM and CDR2 is ANQGSEA in the germline V gene. Trimming removed 7 bases from V and 3 bases from J, with 12 bases in between. The CDR3 runs to 13 residues. The CDR3: CSARFGANEKLFF. CDR3 nucleotide sequence: TGCAGCGCCCGGTTCGGAGCTAATGAAAAACTGTTTTTT.

This clone was recorded only once. The chain joins TRBV6-2 or TRBV6-3 to TRBJ1-1; no clear D. Trimming took off 0 bases at V and 5 bases at J, with 13 bases between the two ends. This CDR3 spans 15 amino acids. Germline CDR1 MNHEY, CDR2 SVGEGT. The CDR3 here is CASSYSSVRITEAFF. In DNA form, the CDR3 reads TGTGCCAGCAGTTACTCATCTGTCAGGATTACTGAAGCTTTCTTT.

This rearrangement joins TRBV30 to TRBJ2-1, with 11 bases fitting TRBD2. V trimming: 1 base; J trimming: 10 bases; junction bases outside the gene matches: 3. This CDR3 region has 13 residues. Looked up from germline, CDR1 is GTSNPN and CDR2 is SVGIG (reference sequence). CDR3 bases: TGTGCCTGGAGTGAGGTAGCGGGGGGGGAGCAGTTCTTC. This sequence encodes CAWSEVAGGEQFF. The full variable domain, its missing parts supplied by reference TRBV30 and TRBJ2-1, is SQTIHQWPATLVQPVGSPLSLECTVEGTSNPNLYWYRQAAGRGLQLLFYSVGIGQISSEVPQNLSASRPQDRQFILSSKKLLLSDSGFYLCAWSEVAGGEQFFGPGTRLTVL.

This clone was counted a few times. The rearrangement joins TRBV29-1 to TRBJ2-1, with 12 bases identical to TRBD2. The germline V gene encodes CDR1 SQVTM and CDR2 ANQGSEA. V lost 5 bases, J lost 1 base, and 6 bases stayed unmatched. The CDR3 consists of 16 residues. This CDR3 is CSVPRTSGVSYNEQFF. CDR3 DNA sequence: TGCAGCGTTCCGCGGACTAGCGGGGTTTCCTACAATGAGCAGTTCTTC.

The chain combines TRBV5-8 with TRBJ1-2, with 8 bases identical to TRBD1. The CDR3 sequence is 15 residues long. Germline assignment: CDR1 SGHTS and CDR2 YDEGEE. J gave up 3 bases and V 1 base, and 5 bases lay outside the gene matches. The CDR3 DNA is TGTGCCAGCAGCTTGTTGGCAGGGGGCTACTATGGCTACACCTTC. Translating gives CASSLLAGGYYGYTF.